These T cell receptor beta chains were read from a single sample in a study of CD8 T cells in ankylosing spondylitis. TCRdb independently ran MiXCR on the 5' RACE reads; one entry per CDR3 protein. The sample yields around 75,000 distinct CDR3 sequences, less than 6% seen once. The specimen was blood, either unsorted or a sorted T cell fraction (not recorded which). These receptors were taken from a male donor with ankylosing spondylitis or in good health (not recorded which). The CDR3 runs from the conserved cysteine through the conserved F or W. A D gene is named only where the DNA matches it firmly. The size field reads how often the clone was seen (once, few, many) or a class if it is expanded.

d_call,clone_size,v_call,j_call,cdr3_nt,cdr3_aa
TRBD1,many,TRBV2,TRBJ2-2,TGTGCCAGCAGCACTGGGACAGGGGTGACCGGGGAGCTGTTTTTT,CASSTGTGVTGELFF
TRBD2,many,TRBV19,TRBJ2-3,TGTGCCAGTAGTATAACCCCCCTTGCGGGGGGGAGCACAGATACGCAGTATTTT,CASSITPLAGGSTDTQYF
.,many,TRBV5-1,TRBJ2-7,TGCGCCAGCAGCTTGGAAGGGACCTACGAGCAGTACTTC,CASSLEGTYEQYF
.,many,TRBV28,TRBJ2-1,TGTGCCAGCAGTTTGGGGATTAATGAGCAGTTCTTC,CASSLGINEQFF
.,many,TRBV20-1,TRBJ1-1,TGCAGTGCTAGAGGAAGTCGGGACACTGAAGCTTTCTTT,CSARGSRDTEAFF
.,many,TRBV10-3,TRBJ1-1,TGTGCCACCAGGACAGTAAACACTGAAGCTTTCTTT,CATRTVNTEAFF
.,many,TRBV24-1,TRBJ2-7,TGTGCCACTACTGACTACGAGCAGTACTTC,CATTDYEQYF
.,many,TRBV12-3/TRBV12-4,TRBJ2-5,TGTGCCAGCAGCCCCTTGCCCAGCGGGGACACGTCCCAAGAGACCCAGTACTTC,CASSPLPSGDTSQETQYF
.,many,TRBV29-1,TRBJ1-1,TGCAGCGTTGATGGGGGCAGGGCCGATCCCATGAACACTGAAGCTTTCTTT,CSVDGGRADPMNTEAFF
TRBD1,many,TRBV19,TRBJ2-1,TGTGCCAGTAGTACGGGACAGGGGGCGCAGAGTGAGCAGTTCTTC,CASSTGQGAQSEQFF
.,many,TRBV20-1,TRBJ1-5,TGCAGTGCTAGACAGGGAGGAAGCAATCAGCCCCAGCATTTT,CSARQGGSNQPQHF
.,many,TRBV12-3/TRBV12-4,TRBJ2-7,TGTGCCAGCAGTTCCGAGGTCCCCTACGAGCAGTACTTC,CASSSEVPYEQYF
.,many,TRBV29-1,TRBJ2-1,TGCAGCGTTGAGACTAGGCAAGGGGACAATGAGCAGTTCTTC,CSVETRQGDNEQFF
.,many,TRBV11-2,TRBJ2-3,TGTGCCAGCAGCTTCGTACCGCTTAGCACAGATACGCAGTATTTT,CASSFVPLSTDTQYF
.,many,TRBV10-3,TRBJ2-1,TGTGCCATCAGTGATGGGGTGAGAGAGCAGTTCTTC,CAISDGVREQFF
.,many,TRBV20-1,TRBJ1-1,TGCAGTGCTAGAGACCCTGGGAACACTGAAGCTTTCTTT,CSARDPGNTEAFF
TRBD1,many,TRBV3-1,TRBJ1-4,TGTGCCAGCACCCAGGGGGATCAGTATGAAAAACTGTTTTTT,CASTQGDQYEKLFF
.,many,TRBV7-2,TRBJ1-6,TGTGCCAGCAGCTCTTATGGGACTTCACCCCTCCACTTT,CASSSYGTSPLHF
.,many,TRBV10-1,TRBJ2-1,TGCGCCAGCAGTGAAGCGGGACAGCAGAATGAGCAGTTCTTC,CASSEAGQQNEQFF
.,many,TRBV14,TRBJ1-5,TGTGCCAGCAGCCAAGATTATCAGCCCCAGCATTTT,CASSQDYQPQHF
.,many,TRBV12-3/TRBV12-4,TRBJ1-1,TGTGCCAGCGGTGCGAGGGGTGTCTTTGAAGCTTTCTTT,CASGARGVFEAFF
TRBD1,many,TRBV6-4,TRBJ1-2,TGTGCCAGCAGCGCTGGGGAGGGACAGGGAGATGGCTACACCTTC,CASSAGEGQGDGYTF
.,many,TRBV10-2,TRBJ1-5,TGCGCCAGCAGTGAGTCACCGGGGAATAGCAATCAGCCCCAGCATTTT,CASSESPGNSNQPQHF
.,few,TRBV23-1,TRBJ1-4,TGCGCCAGCAGTCAAGATCAGGGTAGACCTAATGAAAAACTGTTTTTT,CASSQDQGRPNEKLFF
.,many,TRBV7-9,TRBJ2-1,TGTGCCGGGGGCCGGGGGGCTTGGAACAATGAGCAGTTCTTC,CAGGRGAWNNEQFF
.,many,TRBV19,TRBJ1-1,TGTGCCAGTCAGGGGCAGGGGAACACTGAAGCTTTCTTT,CASQGQGNTEAFF
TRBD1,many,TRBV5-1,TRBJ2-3,TGCGCCAGCAGCTTGGGGGACAGGGACCGTCGGGATACGCAGTATTTT,CASSLGDRDRRDTQYF
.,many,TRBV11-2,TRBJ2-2,TGTGCCAGCAGCTTATGGGTTGACACCGGGGAGCTGTTTTTT,CASSLWVDTGELFF
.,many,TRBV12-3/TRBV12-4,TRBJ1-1,TGTGCCAGCAGTCTTATGGTGAGAACTGAAGCTTTCTTT,CASSLMVRTEAFF
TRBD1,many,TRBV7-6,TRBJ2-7,TGTGCCAGCAGCTCATTGACAGGGGACGCCTACGAGCAGTACTTC,CASSSLTGDAYEQYF
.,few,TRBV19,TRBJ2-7,TGTGCCAGCTCCCCCGGGGTTTGGACCTACGAGCAGTACTTC,CASSPGVWTYEQYF
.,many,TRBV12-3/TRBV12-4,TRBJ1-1,TGTGCCAGCAGTCCCCGACAGGAGGGGACTGAAGCTTTCTTT,CASSPRQEGTEAFF
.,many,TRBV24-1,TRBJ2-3,TGTGCCACCAGTGATACGAGAGGCCCCGGCCCGCAGTATTTT,CATSDTRGPGPQYF
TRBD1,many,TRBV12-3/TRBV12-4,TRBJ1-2,TGTGCCAGCACCCGGACAGGGGGCGACTATGGCTACACCTTC,CASTRTGGDYGYTF
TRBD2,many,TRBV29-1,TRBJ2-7,TGCAGCGGCGGGACTGACGGGGGGGAGCAGTACTTC,CSGGTDGGEQYF
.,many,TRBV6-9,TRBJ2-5,TGTGCCAGCCTCGCGCCCGCGGCAGAGACCCAGTACTTC,CASLAPAAETQYF
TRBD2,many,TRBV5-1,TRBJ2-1,TGCGCCAGCACGACAAGCGGGGGCGCCTCCTACAATGAGCAGTTCTTC,CASTTSGGASYNEQFF
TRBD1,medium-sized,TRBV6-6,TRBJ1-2,TGTGCCGCCGACAGGGGGTCTGGCTACACCTTC,CAADRGSGYTF
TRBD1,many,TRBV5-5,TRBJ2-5,TGTGCCAGCAGCTTTAGGGACAGCTACCTGCAAGAGACCCAGTACTTC,CASSFRDSYLQETQYF
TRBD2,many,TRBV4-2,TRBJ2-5,TGTGCCAGCAGCCAAGAGGGGGGGAGAGAGACCCAGTACTTC,CASSQEGGRETQYF
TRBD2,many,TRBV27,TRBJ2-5,TGTGCCAGCAGTCCTGGGACTAGCGGGGGGCAAGAGACCCAGTACTTC,CASSPGTSGGQETQYF
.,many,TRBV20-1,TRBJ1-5,TGCAGTGCCGCCTCAACTGGACAGCCCCAGCATTTT,CSAASTGQPQHF